The clone carrying this TCR beta chain showed up many times. The source of the sample is a study of T cells in Graves' hyperthyroidism and ophthalmopathy. Amplification of TCR beta CDR3 regions was performed using RNA transcripts as template. During a first-round RT-PCR of the TCR CDR3, the HTBI primer set was used. TCRdb re-derived calls from the multiplex PCR reads in MiXCR, one entry per CDR3 protein. The data hold fewer than 650,000 distinct CDR3 sequences, with around 15% observed a single time. Trimming took 4 bases from V and 8 from J; bases not matched to a gene: 8. This CDR3 region has 15 residues. Fresh 10 ml peripheral blood yielded PBMCs.

The specimen was blood. V is TRBV12-3 or TRBV12-4 and J is TRBJ2-2; 9 bases agree with TRBD1. The receptor comes from a middle-aged woman with Graves' ophthalmopathy. The CDR3 DNA sequence: TGTGCCAGCAGTTGGTCGGGACAGGGAGGTGGGGAGCTGTTTTTT. Amino acids: CASSWSGQGGGELFF.